The 30 T cell receptor beta chains presented below share a single source sample, sequenced in a study of T cell changes during pregnancy in multiple sclerosis. The table came from immunoSEQ multiplex PCR; TCRdb's copy has only in-frame clones and leaves some out. This table has about 68,000 clones, approximately 92% appearing once. Source: peripheral blood, taken in the first trimester of pregnancy. The receptors were sampled from a female donor with multiple sclerosis, enrolled in a pregnancy study.

The chain carries TRBV19 and TRBJ2-2; D remains unclear. Germline values: CDR1 LNHDA, CDR2 SQIVND (reference sequence). This CDR3 comprises 12 residues. Trimming cost V 5 bases and J 7 bases, with 8 bases left between them. CDR3 amino acids: CASSPIYGELFF. Here the CDR3 DNA reads TGTGCCAGTAGTCCGATCTACGGGGAGCTGTTTTTT.

This clone was found once. This rearrangement joins TRBV5-4 to TRBJ2-1; TRBD2 might be the D (5 bases). CDR1 SGHNT and CDR2 YYREEE come from the germline V gene (reference sequence). The CDR3 spans 16 residues. V was shortened by 2 bases and J by 4 bases, with 16 bases between the two germline ends. The DNA of the CDR3 is TGTGCCAGCAGCTTAGGACGGGATCCAATATACAATGAGCAGTTCTTC. The encoded protein is CASSLGRDPIYNEQFF.

A word on this clone: Within the sample, other DNA sequences also encode this same CDR3. The CDR3 DNA is TGTGCCAGCAGTGGGACTAGCGGGAGAGCAAATGAGCAGTTCTTC. This gives the protein CASSGTSGRANEQFF. The chain uses TRBV6-1 and TRBJ2-1; 13 bases line up with TRBD2. Germline CDR1 reads MNHNS; CDR2 reads SASEGT. The CDR3 length is 15 residues. Trimming took 4 bases from V and 7 from J; bases not matched to a gene: 4.

This CDR3 reads CASSEYPLSGYTF. Written as DNA, the CDR3 is TGTGCCAGCAGTGAATACCCCCTGAGTGGCTACACCTTC. The chain joins TRBV6-1 to TRBJ1-2; D unresolved. Trimming removed 2 bases from V and 7 bases from J, with 11 bases in between. There are 13 residues in the CDR3. Germline loops: CDR1 MNHNS, CDR2 SASEGT.

The chain uses TRBV5-1 and TRBJ1-1; 8 bases are a match to TRBD1. The CDR3 runs 14 residues. The J segment lost 2 bases and the V segment lost 3 bases, leaving 3 bases of the junction unmatched. Germline V gene sequence: CDR1 SGHRS, CDR2 YFSETQ. DNA for the CDR3: TGCGCCAGCAGCTCGTCAGGGGGCAACACTGAAGCTTTCTTT. It is translated as CASSSSGGNTEAFF.

In this sample, this clone turned up a few times. CDR3 bases: TGTGCCAGCAGCGCACAGGGGGCCTCGAGAGAGCAGTACTTC. Protein: CASSAQGASREQYF. The V call is TRBV7-9, the J call TRBJ2-7; 9 bases map to TRBD1. CDR3 length: 14 amino acids. V lost 5 bases, J lost 7 bases, and 9 bases stayed unmatched. CDR1 is SEHNR and CDR2 is FQNEAQ in the germline V gene (reference sequence).

The rearrangement uses TRBV7-6 and TRBJ2-7, with 12 bases matching TRBD2. The V gene end was trimmed by 2 bases and the J gene end by 6 bases; junction bases not matched to a gene: 8. The CDR3 runs to 16 residues. Germline V gene lookup returns CDR1 SGHVS and CDR2 FNYEAQ. The CDR3 DNA follows: TGTGCCAGCAGCTTAAGGCCGACTAGCGGGAGTACCGAGCAGTACTTC. Translating it yields CASSLRPTSGSTEQYF. Looking up the rest from reference TRBV7-6 and TRBJ2-7 gives the full variable domain: GAGVSQSPRYKVTKRGQDVALRCDPISGHVSLYWYRQALGQGPEFLTYFNYEAQQDKSGLPNDRFSAERPEGSISTLTIQRTEQRDSAMYRCASSLRPTSGSTEQYFGPGTRLTVT.

The CDR3 nucleotides are TGTGCCAGCAGCCCTCGACTAGCGGGAGTTGCCGGGGAGCTGTTTTTT. Its translation: CASSPRLAGVAGELFF. The rearrangement joins TRBV11-2 to TRBJ2-2, with TRBD2 matching 12 bases. The trim removed 5 bases at V and 6 bases at J, leaving 7 bases unmatched. This CDR3 contains 16 residues. The V gene's germline CDR1 is SGHAT and CDR2 FQNNGV.

The chain carries TRBV30 and TRBJ1-1; 10 nucleotides agree with TRBD1. V lost 6 bases to trimming and J lost 3 bases; unmatched junction nucleotides: 4. CDR1 and CDR2 from the germline V gene are GTSNPN and SVGIG (reference sequence). This CDR3 is built from 13 residues. CDR3 in DNA: TGTGCCTGCAGAGGGACAGGGGACACTGAAGCTTTCTTT. It is translated as CACRGTGDTEAFF.

This chain connects TRBV2 to TRBJ1-5; D remains unclear. V was trimmed by 8 bases and J by 7 bases, leaving 15 bases between them. Germline assignment: CDR1 SNHLY and CDR2 FYNNEI. CDR3 size: 13 residues. CDR3 bases: TGTGCCAGCGGAATAGGGAGCGGACAGCCCCAGCATTTT. As protein: CASGIGSGQPQHF.

The V and J genes are TRBV28 and TRBJ2-2; weak D call: TRBD1 (5 bases). CDR1 is MDHEN, CDR2 SYDVKM, per germline. V dropped 6 bases and J dropped 3 bases, with 20 bases sitting between them. The CDR3 loop spans 17 amino acids. The chain's CDR3 is CASSQIPTVPDTGELFF. DNA for the CDR3: TGTGCCAGCAGCCAGATTCCGACAGTCCCAGACACCGGGGAGCTGTTTTTT. Variable domain in full (rest from reference TRBV28 and TRBJ2-2): DVKVTQSSRYLVKRTGEKVFLECVQDMDHENMFWYRQDPGLGLRLIYFSYDVKMKEKGDIPEGYSVSREKKERFSLILESASTNQTSMYLCASSQIPTVPDTGELFFGEGSRLTVL.

The genes are TRBV28 and TRBJ2-7, with 7 bases matching TRBD2. CDR1 is MDHEN, CDR2 SYDVKM, per germline. This CDR3 contains 15 residues. The V and J ends lost 4 bases and 6 bases, in that order; junction bases with no gene match: 12. As DNA, the CDR3 is TGTGCCAGCAGTTCGTACGCATCACAGCGGGGCGAGCAGTACTTC. Its protein product is CASSSYASQRGEQYF.

The genes are TRBV19 and TRBJ1-5, with D unresolved. The germline gives CDR1 LNHDA, CDR2 SQIVND (reference sequence). The V and J ends lost 7 bases and 4 bases respectively, with 17 bases between them. This CDR3 contains 15 residues. In nucleotides, the CDR3 is TGTGCCAGTAAGCCCCTTCTCCGGTCTAATCAGCCCCAGCATTTT. Translation gives CASKPLLRSNQPQHF.

The chain carries TRBV11-2 and TRBJ1-1, with D perhaps TRBD1 (6 bases). The CDR3 loop spans 12 amino acids. The germline V and J ends were trimmed by 2 bases and 7 bases, with 8 bases remaining between them. Germline CDR1 reads SGHAT; CDR2 reads FQNNGV. The CDR3 spells CASSLTGNEAFF. The CDR3 DNA sequence: TGTGCCAGCAGCTTAACAGGGAATGAAGCTTTCTTT. Full variable domain (remainder filled in from reference TRBV11-2 and TRBJ1-1): EAGVAQSPRYKIIEKRQSVAFWCNPISGHATLYWYQQILGQGPKLLIQFQNNGVVDDSQLPKDRFSAERLKGVDSTLKIQPAKLEDSAVYLCASSLTGNEAFFGQGTRLTVV.

V usage is TRBV4-1 and J usage is TRBJ1-4; 8 bases agree with TRBD1. Germline-derived CDR1 and CDR2 are MGHRA and YSYEKL. The J segment lost 8 bases and the V segment lost 3 bases, leaving 14 bases of the junction unmatched. CDR3 size: 17 residues. CDR3 region: CASSQGRGHLREEKLFF. CDR3 bases: TGCGCCAGCAGCCAGGGCAGGGGGCATCTTCGGGAGGAAAAACTGTTTTTT.

The chain is built from TRBV2 and TRBJ1-4; D ambiguous. CDR3 length: 14 amino acids. V was trimmed by 6 bases and J by 0 bases, leaving 8 bases between them. Germline V gives CDR1 SNHLY, CDR2 FYNNEI. The CDR3 sequence: CASRKTTTNEKLFF. In DNA form, the CDR3 reads TGTGCCAGCAGAAAGACAACAACTAATGAAAAACTGTTTTTT.

This chain connects TRBV28 to TRBJ2-2, with a tentative D call TRBD1 (6 bases). Per germline, CDR1 MDHEN and CDR2 SYDVKM. Deletions cut 2 bases from V and 5 bases from J, with 18 bases between. This CDR3 has 17 amino acids. The CDR3 loop reads CASSLIGQGSGTGELFF. The DNA of the CDR3 is TGTGCCAGCAGTTTAATTGGCCAGGGGAGTGGGACCGGGGAGCTGTTTTTT.

The chain is built from TRBV5-6 and TRBJ2-7, with D perhaps TRBD1 (5 bases). Germline V CDR1 and CDR2: SGHDT, YYEEEE. The CDR3 runs 13 residues. The V end was cut by 0 bases, the J end by 2 bases, with 6 bases between. As DNA, the CDR3 is TGTGCCAGCAGCTTGGTGACAGCCTACGAGCAGTACTTC. This encodes CASSLVTAYEQYF.

This sequence joins TRBV30 and TRBJ2-2; 10 bases fit TRBD1. The CDR3 sequence is 15 residues long. CDR1 GTSNPN and CDR2 SVGIG come from the germline V gene (reference sequence). Trimming at V came to 4 bases and at J to 4 bases, leaving 6 bases not matched to a gene. CDR3 loop: CAWTPTGGFTGELFF. Written as DNA, the CDR3 is TGTGCCTGGACCCCGACAGGGGGCTTCACCGGGGAGCTGTTTTTT. Together with reference TRBV30 and TRBJ2-2, the CDR3 gives the full variable domain: SQTIHQWPATLVQPVGSPLSLECTVEGTSNPNLYWYRQAAGRGLQLLFYSVGIGQISSEVPQNLSASRPQDRQFILSSKKLLLSDSGFYLCAWTPTGGFTGELFFGEGSRLTVL.

Relative to its sample, this clone is medium-sized (0.01 to 0.1%). The chain employs TRBV6-1 and TRBJ2-7, with 9 bases aligning to TRBD1. The CDR3 covers 15 residues. Germline V gene data show CDR1 as MNHNS and CDR2 as SASEGT. Unmatched junction bases numbered 7, after V lost 0 bases and J lost 7 bases. The CDR3 sequence: CASSEAATGGYEQYF. CDR3 in DNA: TGTGCCAGCAGTGAAGCGGCGACAGGGGGGTATGAGCAGTACTTC.

The V call is TRBV9, the J call TRBJ2-3, with 8 bases lining up with TRBD2. Unmatched junction bases numbered 8, after V lost 3 bases and J lost 8 bases. The CDR3 is 14 amino acids. Germline V CDR1 and CDR2: SGDLS, YYNGEE. CDR3 nucleotide sequence: TGTGCCAGCAGCGGTGGGACTAGTTATGCTACGCAGTATTTT. It encodes CASSGGTSYATQYF.

The chain joins TRBV18 to TRBJ2-1, with 12 positions matching TRBD2. V lost 6 bases, J lost 8 bases, and 8 bases stayed unmatched. CDR1 is KGHSH and CDR2 is LQKENI in the germline V gene. CDR3 size: 15 residues. In nucleotides, the CDR3 is TGTGCCAGCTCCTCGGCGACTAGCGGGGGACATGAGCAGTTCTTC. The encoded protein is CASSSATSGGHEQFF.

The V gene is TRBV29-1, the J gene TRBJ2-3, with TRBD2 matching 8 bases. Unmatched junction bases numbered 16, after V lost 8 bases and J lost 6 bases. The CDR3 totals 15 residues. CDR1 SQVTM and CDR2 ANQGSEA come from the germline V gene. CDR3 protein: CSPPLPGTRGDTQYF. The CDR3, as DNA: TGCAGCCCCCCTTTGCCCGGGACTAGGGGGGATACGCAGTATTTT.

This chain uses TRBV18 with TRBJ2-5; 8 positions agree with TRBD1. Per the germline V gene, CDR1 is KGHSH and CDR2 is LQKENI. After removal of 6 bases from V and 2 bases from J, the junction contained 5 bases not matched to a gene. The CDR3 loop spans 14 amino acids. The CDR3 region has the DNA TGTGCCAGCTCTCCTTGGACAGGGCAAGAGACCCAGTACTTC. It is translated as CASSPWTGQETQYF.

The rearrangement joins TRBV9 to TRBJ2-1, with 13 bases aligning to TRBD2. J gave up 8 bases and V 3 bases, and 8 bases lay outside the gene matches. CDR3 length equals 16 residues. Per the germline V gene, CDR1 is SGDLS and CDR2 is YYNGEE. CDR3 in DNA: TGTGCCAGCAGCGACCCACTAGCGGGAGGGCAATATGAGCAGTTCTTC. This sequence encodes CASSDPLAGGQYEQFF.

This chain uses TRBV7-2 with TRBJ2-7; no firm D call. V was clipped by 1 base and J by 2 bases, with 12 bases between them. This CDR3 has 15 amino acids. The germline gives CDR1 SGHTA, CDR2 FQGNSA. The CDR3 DNA is TGTGCCAGCAGCTTAGTTGGGCTACTGCCCTACGAGCAGTACTTC. It specifies CASSLVGLLPYEQYF.

The chain joins TRBV6-4 to TRBJ1-1; 7 positions match TRBD1. The length of the CDR3 is 14 residues. J lost 0 bases, V lost 8 bases, and 6 bases had no gene match. Germline V gene lookup returns CDR1 MRHNA and CDR2 SNTAGT. The CDR3 nucleotides are TGTGCCAGCGGCAACAGGGGAATGAACACTGAAGCTTTCTTT. This translates into CASGNRGMNTEAFF.

The V call is TRBV10-3, the J call TRBJ1-5; 9 bases match TRBD1. Germline CDR1 and CDR2: ENHRY and SYGVKD. This CDR3 has 14 amino acids. V lost 6 bases, J lost 6 bases, and 6 bases stayed unmatched. The CDR3 DNA reads TGTGCCATCAGGGAGGGACAGGGAGGTCAGCCCCAGCATTTT. Residues: CAIREGQGGQPQHF.

The chain has TRBV19 and TRBJ1-1, with a weak D call TRBD1 (5 bases). The CDR3 loop spans 15 amino acids. The germline V gene has CDR1 LNHDA and CDR2 SQIVND (reference sequence). Trimming took off 6 bases at V and 4 bases at J, with 18 bases between the two ends. CDR3 DNA: TGTGCCAGTAGCACTCAGGCCAGGGCCCCCACTGAAGCTTTCTTT. Translating gives CASSTQARAPTEAFF.

This rearrangement joins TRBV5-6 to TRBJ2-7, with D perhaps matching TRBD1 (6 bases). CDR3 size: 16 residues. Germline CDR1 is SGHDT and CDR2 is YYEEEE. V was clipped by 4 bases and J by 0 bases, with 17 bases between them. CDR3 sequence (DNA): TGTGCCAGCAGCCTAAACAGGGACCTATTCTCCTACGAGCAGTACTTC. Translated: CASSLNRDLFSYEQYF.